The rows below give T cell receptor beta chains drawn from one sample of a study of T cells in Graves' hyperthyroidism and ophthalmopathy. Each CDR3 protein gets one entry after TCRdb re-called the multiplex PCR reads with MiXCR. The sample lists about 560,000 distinct CDR3 sequences; roughly 17% were seen once. What was sequenced was blood. All receptors come from a woman under 30 with Graves' hyperthyroidism. Each CDR3 is given with its conserved first and last residue. A D gene is named only where the DNA matches it firmly. Not every row has a clone size; where given, it reads once, few, many or a size class.

d_call,j_call,v_call,clone_size,cdr3_length,cdr3_aa,cdr3_nt
-,TRBJ1-1,TRBV11-2,many,13,CASSLGGVLKAFF,TGTGCCAGCAGCTTAGGTGGGGTATTAAAAGCTTTCTTT
TRBD2,TRBJ2-3,TRBV24-1,many,15,CATTGTSGGTDTQYF,TGTGCCACCACGGGCACGAGCGGGGGCACAGATACGCAGTATTTT
-,TRBJ2-5,TRBV7-8,-,13,CASSLLLRETQYF,TGTGCCAGCAGCTTATTGCTAAGGGAGACCCAGTACTTC
TRBD1,TRBJ2-1,TRBV7-2,-,16,CASSIRDRSLRNEQFF,TGTGCCAGCAGCATCCGGGACAGAAGTTTAAGGAATGAGCAGTTCTTC
TRBD1,TRBJ2-7,TRBV7-9,many,14,CASSSNRGIYEQYF,TGTGCCAGCAGCTCGAACAGGGGAATCTACGAGCAGTACTTC
-,TRBJ2-7,TRBV15,few,14,CATSPRTDSYEQYF,TGTGCCACCAGCCCACGTACCGACTCCTACGAGCAGTACTTC
-,TRBJ2-3,TRBV29-1,-,12,CSEGLPILTQYF,TGCAGCGAGGGACTCCCTATACTTACGCAGTATTTT
TRBD1,TRBJ1-3,TRBV12-3/TRBV12-4,many,15,CASSPGTGSGNTIYF,TGTGCCAGCAGCCCCGGGACAGGGTCTGGAAACACCATATATTTT
-,TRBJ2-1,TRBV5-6,-,15,CASSLAGQIYNEQFF,TGTGCCAGCAGCTTGGCGGGACAAATCTACAATGAGCAGTTCTTC
TRBD2,TRBJ2-4,TRBV20-1,-,18,CSARGTSGRAVAKNIQYF,TGCAGTGCTAGGGGGACTAGCGGGAGGGCCGTAGCCAAAAACATTCAGTACTTC
TRBD1,TRBJ1-1,TRBV29-1,-,15,CSVEGDRGSNTEAFF,TGCAGCGTTGAGGGTGACAGGGGTTCGAACACTGAAGCTTTCTTT
-,TRBJ2-7,TRBV7-8,few,16,CASSLVWGERTYEQYF,TGTGCCAGCAGCTTAGTTTGGGGAGAGAGAACCTACGAGCAGTACTTC
-,TRBJ1-1,TRBV7-2,many,13,CASTHSAGTEAFF,TGTGCCAGCACCCATTCTGCAGGCACTGAAGCTTTCTTT